The entry below describes one T cell receptor (beta chain). Its cognate antigen is unknown. Germline V gene data show CDR1 as SGHRS and CDR2 as YFSETQ. The CDR3 has 14 residues. With 2 bases removed from V and 2 bases from J, the gap between germline ends came to 11 bases. This sample is drawn from a study of identical twins. A universal primer site came from template switching; cDNA carried unique molecular identifiers. TCRdb re-called the 5' RACE reads through MiXCR, storing one row per CDR3 protein. The sample contains a few hundred thousand distinct CDR3 sequences, roughly 15% of which appear only once. Notes on the study in general: The more abundant beta clonotypes in cord blood had fewer insertions, and memory repertoires did not show this. Alpha sequences that were out-of-frame and twin-shared showed an excess of low generation probability.

The same specimen was also included in a second study, on yellow fever vaccine responses in identical twins. As that report states: Twins reportedly appeared to share part of their vaccine T cell response while keeping part individual.

The chain is built from TRBV5-1 and TRBJ2-7; unclear D gene. The clonotype was recovered from a woman under 30 in good health. The sample was CD4+ T cells sorted from blood. CDR3 protein: CASSLEQSPYEQYF. DNA of the CDR3: TGCGCCAGCAGCTTAGAGCAATCACCCTACGAGCAGTACTTC.